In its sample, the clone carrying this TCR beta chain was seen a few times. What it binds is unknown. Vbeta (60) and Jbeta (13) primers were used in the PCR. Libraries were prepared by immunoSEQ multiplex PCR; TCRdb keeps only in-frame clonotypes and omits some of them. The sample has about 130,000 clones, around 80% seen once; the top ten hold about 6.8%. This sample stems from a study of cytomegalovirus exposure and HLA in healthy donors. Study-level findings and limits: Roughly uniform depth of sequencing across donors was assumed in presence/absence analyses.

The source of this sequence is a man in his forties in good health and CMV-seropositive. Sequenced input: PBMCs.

The CDR3 protein is CASSQVKLAGVNEQYF. In nucleotides, the CDR3 is TGCGCCAGCAGCCAAGTAAAGTTAGCGGGAGTCAACGAGCAGTACTTC. This chain connects TRBV4-1 to TRBJ2-7; TRBD2 matches 9 bases. V lost 1 base and J lost 5; bases outside the gene matches: 9. Per germline, CDR1 MGHRA and CDR2 YSYEKL. The CDR3 loop spans 16 amino acids.